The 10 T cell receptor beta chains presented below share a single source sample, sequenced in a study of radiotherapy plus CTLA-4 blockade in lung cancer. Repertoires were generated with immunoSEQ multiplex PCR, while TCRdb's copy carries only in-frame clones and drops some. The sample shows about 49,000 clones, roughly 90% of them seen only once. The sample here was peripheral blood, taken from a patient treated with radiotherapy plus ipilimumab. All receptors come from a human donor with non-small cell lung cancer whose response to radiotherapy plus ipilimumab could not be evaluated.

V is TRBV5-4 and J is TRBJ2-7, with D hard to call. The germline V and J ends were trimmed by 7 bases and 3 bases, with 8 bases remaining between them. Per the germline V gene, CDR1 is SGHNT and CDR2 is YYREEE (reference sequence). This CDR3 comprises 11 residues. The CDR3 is CASGPDYEQYF. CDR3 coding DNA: TGTGCCAGCGGCCCCGACTACGAGCAGTACTTC. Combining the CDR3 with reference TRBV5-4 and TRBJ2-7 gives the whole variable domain ETGVTQSPTHLIKTRGQQVTLRCSSQSGHNTVSWYQQALGQGPQFIFQYYREEENGRGNFPPRFSGLQFPNYSSELNVNALELDDSALYLCASGPDYEQYFGPGTRLTVT.

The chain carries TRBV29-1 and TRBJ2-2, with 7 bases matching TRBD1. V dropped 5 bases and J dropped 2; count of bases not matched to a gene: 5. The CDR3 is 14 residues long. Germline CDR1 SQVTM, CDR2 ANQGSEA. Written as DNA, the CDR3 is TGCAGCGTTAGGGGACAGACCAACACCGGGGAGCTGTTTTTT. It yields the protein CSVRGQTNTGELFF.

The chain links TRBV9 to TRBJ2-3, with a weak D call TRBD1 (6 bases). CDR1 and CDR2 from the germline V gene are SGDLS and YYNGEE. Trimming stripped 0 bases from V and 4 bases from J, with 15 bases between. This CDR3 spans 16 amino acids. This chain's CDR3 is CASSVALTGRADTQYF. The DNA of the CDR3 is TGTGCCAGCAGCGTAGCTCTGACAGGCCGCGCAGATACGCAGTATTTT. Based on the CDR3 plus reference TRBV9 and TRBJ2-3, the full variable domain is DSGVTQTPKHLITATGQRVTLRCSPRSGDLSVYWYQQSLDQGLQFLIQYYNGEERAKGNILERFSAQQFPDLHSELNLSSLELGDSALYFCASSVALTGRADTQYFGPGTRLTVL.

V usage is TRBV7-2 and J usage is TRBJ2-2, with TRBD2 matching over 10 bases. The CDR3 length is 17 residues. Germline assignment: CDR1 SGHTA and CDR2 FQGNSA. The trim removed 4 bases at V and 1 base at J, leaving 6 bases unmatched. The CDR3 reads CASSSFTSGENTGELFF. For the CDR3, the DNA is TGTGCCAGCAGCTCCTTTACTAGCGGGGAGAACACCGGGGAGCTGTTTTTT.

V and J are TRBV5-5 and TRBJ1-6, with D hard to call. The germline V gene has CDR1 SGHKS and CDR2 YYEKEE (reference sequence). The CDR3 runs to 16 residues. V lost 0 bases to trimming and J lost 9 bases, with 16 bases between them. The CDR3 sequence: CASSLVLPNEGSPLHF. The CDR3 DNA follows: TGTGCCAGCAGCTTGGTCTTACCCAATGAGGGTTCACCCCTCCACTTT.

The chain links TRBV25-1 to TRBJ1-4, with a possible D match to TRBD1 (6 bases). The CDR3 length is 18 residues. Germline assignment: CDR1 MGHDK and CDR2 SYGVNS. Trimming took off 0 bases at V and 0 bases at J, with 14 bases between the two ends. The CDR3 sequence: CASSEYMGADTTNEKLFF. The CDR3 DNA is TGTGCCAGCAGTGAATATATGGGGGCGGACACAACTAATGAAAAACTGTTTTTT.

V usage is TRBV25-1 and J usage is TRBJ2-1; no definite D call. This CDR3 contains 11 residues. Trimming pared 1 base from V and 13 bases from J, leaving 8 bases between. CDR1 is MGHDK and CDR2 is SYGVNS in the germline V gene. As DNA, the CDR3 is TGTGCCAGCAGTGAATCCCTAGTTCAGTTCTTC. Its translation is CASSESLVQFF.

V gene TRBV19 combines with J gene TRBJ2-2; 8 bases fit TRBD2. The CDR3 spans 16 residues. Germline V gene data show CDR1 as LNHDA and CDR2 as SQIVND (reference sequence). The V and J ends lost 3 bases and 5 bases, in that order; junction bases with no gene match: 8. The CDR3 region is CASSIGTSVRTGELFF. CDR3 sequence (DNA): TGTGCCAGTAGTATCGGGACTAGTGTTCGAACCGGGGAGCTGTTTTTT.

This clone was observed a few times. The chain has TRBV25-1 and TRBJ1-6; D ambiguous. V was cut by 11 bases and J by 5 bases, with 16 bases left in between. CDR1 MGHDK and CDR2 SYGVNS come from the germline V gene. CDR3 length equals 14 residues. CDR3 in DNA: TGTGCCCTACGTCCGGAGGACCATAATTCACCCCTCCACTTT. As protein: CALRPEDHNSPLHF.

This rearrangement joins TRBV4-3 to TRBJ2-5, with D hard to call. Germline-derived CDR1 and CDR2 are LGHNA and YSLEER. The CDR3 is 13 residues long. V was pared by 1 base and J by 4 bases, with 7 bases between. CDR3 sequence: CASSQVPSETQYF. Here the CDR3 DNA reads TGCGCCAGCAGCCAAGTCCCCTCAGAGACCCAGTACTTC.